The TCR beta chain under discussion was sequenced for a study of radiation and T cells in renal cell carcinoma. V gave up 5 bases and J gave up 5 bases; unmatched junction bases: 6. The CDR3 sequence is 14 residues long. From germline, CDR1 is MGHRA and CDR2 YSYEKL. Time point of the sample: blood 4 weeks post-SBRT, at nephrectomy. Treatment noted: 15 Gy SBRT to primary tumor, nephrectomy 4 weeks later. The data were produced by immunoSEQ multiplex PCR, yet TCRdb's version contains in-frame clones alone and is incomplete. The data show some 97,000 clones, with about 79% seen just once and approximately 7.2% held by the top ten.

This TCR came from a man aged 60 to 69 with renal cell carcinoma. The source was blood, collected from a patient whose treatment included radiotherapy and nephrectomy. This chain joins TRBV4-1 and TRBJ1-5, with 7 bases aligning to TRBD1. The CDR3 DNA is TGCGCCAGCAGCAGCCGACAGGGCTATCAGCCCCAGCATTTT. Translated, it gives CASSSRQGYQPQHF.